These T cell receptor beta chains were read from a single sample in a study of monozygotic twins with inflammatory bowel disease. From the 5' RACE reads, TCRdb lists one entry per CDR3 protein and no DNA. Its table lists about 300,000 distinct CDR3 sequences. Sequenced sample: blood. The source is a human donor with ulcerative colitis or Crohn's disease, or a healthy co-twin of an affected twin (not recorded which). Both conserved end residues are part of each CDR3.

j_call v_call cdr3_length cdr3_aa
TRBJ2-7 TRBV20-1 12 CSAPDNSYEQYF
TRBJ2-1 TRBV4-3 13 CASSQVTNNEQFF
TRBJ1-4 TRBV7-2 12 CASSRINEKLFF
TRBJ2-7 TRBV27 13 CASKRLDRVEQYF
TRBJ1-5 TRBV19 16 CASSMVAGGRRQPQHF
TRBJ2-7 TRBV10-3 15 CAISEIQGYSYEQYF
TRBJ2-5 TRBV2 15 CASSVRLAGGETQYF
TRBJ1-1 TRBV7-2 14 CASSLIVLNTEAFF
TRBJ1-2 TRBV15 13 CATSVRQGGGYTF
TRBJ2-1 TRBV3-1 14 CASSQEGANNEQFF
TRBJ2-7 TRBV7-2 14 CASSSRAGLHEQYF
TRBJ1-2 TRBV29-1 14 CSVGRDAGIYGYTF
TRBJ1-1 TRBV4-1 16 CASSRGNQGGNTEAFF
TRBJ2-1 TRBV11-2 13 CASSLGLAGMGFF
TRBJ2-7 TRBV7-9 12 CASSYTGYEQYF
TRBJ1-2 TRBV28 15 CASSGRGDHSYGYTF
TRBJ2-7 TRBV20-1 15 CSASRPGELWGVQYF
TRBJ2-1 TRBV18 15 CASSPTGTIYNEQFF
TRBJ1-1 TRBV6-9 15 CASSFRRQGVTEAFF
TRBJ2-7 TRBV15 15 CATSRDLVNSYEQYF
TRBJ2-3 TRBV25-1 16 CASSESRGGDTDTQYF
TRBJ2-7 TRBV29-1 11 CSVVRTYEQYF
TRBJ2-5 TRBV9 12 CASSVGEETQYF
TRBJ2-5 TRBV7-8 15 CASSPQVGVYETQYF
TRBJ2-2 TRBV5-1 17 CASSLDPGRANTGELFF
TRBJ2-1 TRBV10-2 15 CASSHLAGDHNEQFF
TRBJ2-4 TRBV5-4 13 CASSLEVDDIQYF
TRBJ1-1 TRBV14 15 CASSQVLTPTVEAFF
TRBJ2-5 TRBV5-4 17 CASSGGLAGGPEETQYF
TRBJ2-1 TRBV29-1 12 CSVAGDSDEQFF
TRBJ2-5 TRBV28 13 CASSVQGSETQYF
TRBJ1-3 TRBV28 16 CASAIQGKVSGNTIYF
TRBJ1-5 TRBV19 15 CASTNRGRENQPQHF
TRBJ1-5 TRBV4-3 15 CASSQSSGGYQPQHF
TRBJ2-1 TRBV10-3 16 CAIMDSGKDSYNEQFF
TRBJ2-4 TRBV10-3 11 CAIRKENIQYF
TRBJ2-2 TRBV7-6 15 CASSLSTPENGELFF
TRBJ2-7 TRBV7-2 15 CASSLFRTQSYEQYF
TRBJ1-5 TRBV29-1 14 CSVAGGRINQPQHF
TRBJ2-7 TRBV20-1 13 CSARRTGGHEQYF
TRBJ1-6 TRBV12-3/TRBV12-4 13 CASSLKHTAPLHF
TRBJ2-1 TRBV2 16 CASSDHTRSSYNEQFF
TRBJ1-6 TRBV7-3 14 CASSLTTGNSPLHF
TRBJ2-7 TRBV6-1 14 CASRVRQGVIEQYF
TRBJ1-5 TRBV12-3/TRBV12-4 15 CASSFPPGGNQPQHF
TRBJ2-5 TRBV20-1 14 CSALTRRARETQYF
TRBJ1-2 TRBV7-2 13 CASKSVPYEGYTF
TRBJ2-7 TRBV6-5 12 CASSYSGVEQYF
TRBJ2-1 TRBV5-1 15 CASSLGGTGTNEQYF
TRBJ1-5 TRBV20-1 15 CSARDSGRVGQPQHF
TRBJ2-3 TRBV15 12 CATSSRGGTQYF
TRBJ2-3 TRBV28 15 CATRLASWGTDTQYF
TRBJ2-1 TRBV7-9 11 CASRRNNEQFF
TRBJ2-7 TRBV6-5 14 CATRTRERTYEQYF
TRBJ2-7 TRBV20-1 18 CSAPSGSPGLAGAYEQYF
TRBJ2-7 TRBV6-1 16 CASTPDRDRVTYEQYF
TRBJ2-2 TRBV5-1 16 CASSLVRGDGTGELFF